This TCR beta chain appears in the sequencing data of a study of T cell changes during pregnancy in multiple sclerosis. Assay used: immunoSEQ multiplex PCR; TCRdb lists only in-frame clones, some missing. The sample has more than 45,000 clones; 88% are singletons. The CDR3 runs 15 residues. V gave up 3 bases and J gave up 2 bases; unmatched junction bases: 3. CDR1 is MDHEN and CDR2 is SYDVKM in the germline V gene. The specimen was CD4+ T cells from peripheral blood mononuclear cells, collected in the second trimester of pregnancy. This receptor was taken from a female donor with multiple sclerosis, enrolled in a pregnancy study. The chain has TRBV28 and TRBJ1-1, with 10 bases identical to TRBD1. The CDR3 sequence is CASSFLTGGNTEAFF. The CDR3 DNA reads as TGTGCCAGCAGTTTCTTGACAGGGGGCAACACTGAAGCTTTCTTT.